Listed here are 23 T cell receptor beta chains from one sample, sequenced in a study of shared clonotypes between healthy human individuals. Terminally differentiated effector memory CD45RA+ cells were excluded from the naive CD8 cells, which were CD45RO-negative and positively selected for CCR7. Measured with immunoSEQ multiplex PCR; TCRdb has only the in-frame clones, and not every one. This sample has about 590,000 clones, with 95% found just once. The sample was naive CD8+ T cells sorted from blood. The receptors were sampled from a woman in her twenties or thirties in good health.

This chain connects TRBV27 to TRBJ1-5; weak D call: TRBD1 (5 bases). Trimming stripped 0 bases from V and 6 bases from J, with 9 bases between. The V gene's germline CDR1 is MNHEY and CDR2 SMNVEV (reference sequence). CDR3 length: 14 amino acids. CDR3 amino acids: CASSLSQGSQPQHF. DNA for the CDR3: TGTGCCAGCAGTTTATCTCAGGGCAGTCAGCCCCAGCATTTT.

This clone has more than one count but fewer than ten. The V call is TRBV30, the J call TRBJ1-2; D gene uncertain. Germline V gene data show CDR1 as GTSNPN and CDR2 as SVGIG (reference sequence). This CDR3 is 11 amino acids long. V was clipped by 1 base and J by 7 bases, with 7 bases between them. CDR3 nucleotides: TGTGCCTGGAGTGACGTGGGTGGCTACACCTTC. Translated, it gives CAWSDVGGYTF.

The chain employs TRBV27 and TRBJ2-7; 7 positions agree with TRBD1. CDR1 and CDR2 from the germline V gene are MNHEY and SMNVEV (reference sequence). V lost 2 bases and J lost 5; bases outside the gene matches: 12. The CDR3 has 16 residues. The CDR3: CASSLTDPGQDNEQYF. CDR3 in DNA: TGTGCCAGCAGTTTAACGGACCCAGGACAGGATAACGAGCAGTACTTC.

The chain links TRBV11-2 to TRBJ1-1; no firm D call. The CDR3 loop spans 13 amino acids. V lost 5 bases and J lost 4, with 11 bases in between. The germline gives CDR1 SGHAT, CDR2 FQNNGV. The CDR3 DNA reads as TGTGCCAGCAGCACCTCGGACGGCACTGAAGCTTTCTTT. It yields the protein CASSTSDGTEAFF.

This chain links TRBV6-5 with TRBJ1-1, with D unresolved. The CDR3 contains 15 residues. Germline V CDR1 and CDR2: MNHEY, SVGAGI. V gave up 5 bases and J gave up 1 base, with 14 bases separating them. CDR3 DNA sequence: TGTGCCAGCAGTCTACGGGAGGGATGGAACACTGAAGCTTTCTTT. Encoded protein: CASSLREGWNTEAFF.

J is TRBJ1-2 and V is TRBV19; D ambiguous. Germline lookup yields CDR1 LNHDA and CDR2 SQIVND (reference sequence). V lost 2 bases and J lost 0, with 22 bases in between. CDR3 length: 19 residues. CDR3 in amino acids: CASSITRRWGTGTNYGYTF. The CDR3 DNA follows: TGTGCCAGTAGTATAACACGACGCTGGGGAACCGGAACTAACTATGGCTACACCTTC.

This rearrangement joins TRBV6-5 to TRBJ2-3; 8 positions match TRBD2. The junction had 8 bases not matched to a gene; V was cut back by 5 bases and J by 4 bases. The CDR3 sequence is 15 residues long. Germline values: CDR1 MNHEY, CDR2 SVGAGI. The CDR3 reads CASSQLAEIPDTQYF. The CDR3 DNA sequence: TGTGCCAGCAGTCAACTAGCGGAAATTCCAGATACGCAGTATTTT.

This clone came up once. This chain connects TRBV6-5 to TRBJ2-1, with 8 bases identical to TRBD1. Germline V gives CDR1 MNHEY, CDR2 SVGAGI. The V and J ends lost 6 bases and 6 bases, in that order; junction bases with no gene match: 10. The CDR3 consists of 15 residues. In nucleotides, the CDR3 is TGTGCCAGCAGCCCCTCGGACAGGGAGTTCAATGAGCAGTTCTTC. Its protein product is CASSPSDREFNEQFF.

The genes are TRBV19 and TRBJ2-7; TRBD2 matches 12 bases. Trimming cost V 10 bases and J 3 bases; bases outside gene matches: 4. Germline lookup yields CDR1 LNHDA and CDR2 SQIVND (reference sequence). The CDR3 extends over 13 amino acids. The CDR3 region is CATMGLAGYEQYF. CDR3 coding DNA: TGTGCCACTATGGGACTAGCGGGCTACGAGCAGTACTTC.

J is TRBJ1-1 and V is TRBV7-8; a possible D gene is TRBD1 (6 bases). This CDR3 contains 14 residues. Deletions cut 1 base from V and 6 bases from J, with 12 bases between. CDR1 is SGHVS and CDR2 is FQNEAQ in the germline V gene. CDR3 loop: CASSLGTGKPEAFF. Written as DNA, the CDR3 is TGTGCCAGCAGCTTAGGAACAGGGAAGCCTGAAGCTTTCTTT. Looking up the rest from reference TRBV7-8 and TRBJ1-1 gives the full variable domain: GAGVSQSPRYKVAKRGQDVALRCDPISGHVSLFWYQQALGQGPEFLTYFQNEAQLDKSGLPSDRFFAERPEGSVSTLKIQRTQQEDSAVYLCASSLGTGKPEAFFGQGTRLTVV.

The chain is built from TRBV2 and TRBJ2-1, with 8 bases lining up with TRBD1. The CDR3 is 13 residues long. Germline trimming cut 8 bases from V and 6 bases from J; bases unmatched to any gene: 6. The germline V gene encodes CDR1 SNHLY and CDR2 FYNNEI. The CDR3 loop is CASGGQGGNEQFF. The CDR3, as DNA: TGTGCCAGCGGTGGACAGGGAGGCAATGAGCAGTTCTTC.

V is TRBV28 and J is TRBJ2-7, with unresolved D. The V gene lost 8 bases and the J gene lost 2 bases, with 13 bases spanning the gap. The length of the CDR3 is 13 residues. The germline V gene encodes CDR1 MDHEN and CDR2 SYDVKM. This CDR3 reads CASEGSETYEQYF. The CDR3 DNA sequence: TGTGCCAGCGAAGGGTCAGAGACCTACGAGCAGTACTTC.

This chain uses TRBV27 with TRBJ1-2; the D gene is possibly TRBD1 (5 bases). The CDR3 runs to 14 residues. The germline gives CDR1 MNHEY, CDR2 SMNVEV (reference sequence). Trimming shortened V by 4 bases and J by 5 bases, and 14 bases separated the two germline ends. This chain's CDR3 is CASSSLTGEYGYTF. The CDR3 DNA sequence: TGTGCCAGCAGTTCCCTGACGGGGGAGTATGGCTACACCTTC.

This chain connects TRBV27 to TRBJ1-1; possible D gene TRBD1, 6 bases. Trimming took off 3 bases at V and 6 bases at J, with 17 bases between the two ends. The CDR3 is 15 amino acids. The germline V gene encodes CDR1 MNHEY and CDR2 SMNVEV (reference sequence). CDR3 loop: CASSFTTGSLAEAFF. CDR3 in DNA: TGTGCCAGCAGTTTTACGACAGGTAGTTTAGCTGAAGCTTTCTTT.

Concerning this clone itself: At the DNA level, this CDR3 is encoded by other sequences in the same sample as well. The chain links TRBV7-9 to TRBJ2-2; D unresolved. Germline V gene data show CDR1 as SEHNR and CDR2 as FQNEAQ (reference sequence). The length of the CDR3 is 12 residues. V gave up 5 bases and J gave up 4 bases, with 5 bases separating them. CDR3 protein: CASSPSTGELFF. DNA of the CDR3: TGTGCCAGCAGCCCTTCCACCGGGGAGCTGTTTTTT.

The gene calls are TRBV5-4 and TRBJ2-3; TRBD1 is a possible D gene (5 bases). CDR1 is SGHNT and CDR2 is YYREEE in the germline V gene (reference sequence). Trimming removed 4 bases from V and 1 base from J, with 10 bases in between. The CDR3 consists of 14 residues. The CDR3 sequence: CASSTRQRTDTQYF. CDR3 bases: TGTGCCAGCAGCACCCGACAGCGCACAGATACGCAGTATTTT. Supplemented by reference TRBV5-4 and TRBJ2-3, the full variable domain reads ETGVTQSPTHLIKTRGQQVTLRCSSQSGHNTVSWYQQALGQGPQFIFQYYREEENGRGNFPPRFSGLQFPNYSSELNVNALELDDSALYLCASSTRQRTDTQYFGPGTRLTVL.

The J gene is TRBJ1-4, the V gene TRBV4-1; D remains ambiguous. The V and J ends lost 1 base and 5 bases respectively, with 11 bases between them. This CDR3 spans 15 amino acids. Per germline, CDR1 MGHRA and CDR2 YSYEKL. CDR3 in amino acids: CASSQVRARNEKLFF. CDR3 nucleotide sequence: TGCGCCAGCAGCCAAGTGAGGGCGAGGAATGAAAAACTGTTTTTT.

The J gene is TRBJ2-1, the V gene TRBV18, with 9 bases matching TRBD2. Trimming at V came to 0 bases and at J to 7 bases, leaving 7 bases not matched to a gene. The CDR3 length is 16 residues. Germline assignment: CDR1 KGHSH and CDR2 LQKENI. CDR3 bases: TGTGCCAGCTCACCACCCGGCGGGAGGGCCGCAAATGAGCAGTTCTTC. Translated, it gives CASSPPGGRAANEQFF.

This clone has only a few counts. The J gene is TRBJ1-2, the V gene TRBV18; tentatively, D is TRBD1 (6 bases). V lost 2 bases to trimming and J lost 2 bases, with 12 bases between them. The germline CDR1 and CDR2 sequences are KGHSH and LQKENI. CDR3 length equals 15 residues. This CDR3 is CASSPTGAINYGYTF. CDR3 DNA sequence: TGTGCCAGCTCACCAACGGGGGCTATCAACTATGGCTACACCTTC.

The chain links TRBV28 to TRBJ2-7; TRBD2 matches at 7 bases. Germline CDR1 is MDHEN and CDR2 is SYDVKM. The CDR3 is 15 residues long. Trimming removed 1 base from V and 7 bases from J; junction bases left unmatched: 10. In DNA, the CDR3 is TGTGCCAGCAGTTTATCCCCGGAGGGAGCGGGAGAGCAGTACTTC. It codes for CASSLSPEGAGEQYF.

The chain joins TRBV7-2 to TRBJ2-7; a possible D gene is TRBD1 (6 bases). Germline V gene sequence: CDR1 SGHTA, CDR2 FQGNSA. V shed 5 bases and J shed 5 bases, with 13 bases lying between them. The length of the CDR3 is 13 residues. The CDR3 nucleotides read TGTGCCAGCAGCACCAGGGGAAACAACGAGCAGTACTTC. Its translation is CASSTRGNNEQYF.

CDR3 protein: CASSLYSTQYF. The CDR3 DNA is TGTGCCAGCAGCTTATACAGTACGCAGTATTTT. V is TRBV7-9 and J is TRBJ2-3; D remains unclear. V was pared by 2 bases and J by 8 bases, with 5 bases between. The CDR3 consists of 11 residues. Germline V gene data show CDR1 as SEHNR and CDR2 as FQNEAQ (reference sequence).

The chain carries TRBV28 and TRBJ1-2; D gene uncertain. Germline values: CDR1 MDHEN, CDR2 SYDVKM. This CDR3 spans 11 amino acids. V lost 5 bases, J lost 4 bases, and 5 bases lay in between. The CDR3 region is CASSTFYGYTF. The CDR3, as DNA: TGTGCCAGCAGTACTTTCTATGGCTACACCTTC.